Below, 6 T cell receptor beta chains from the same sample are listed, as sequenced in a study of T cell responses to AZD1222 COVID-19 vaccine. TCRdb's copy holds only in-frame clones and misses some; the assay was immunoSEQ multiplex PCR. This sample has fewer than 150,000 clones, with over 85% found just once. Sample: peripheral blood, taken on day 0 of AZD1222 vaccination. The receptors come from an adult in good health.

J is TRBJ2-3 and V is TRBV25-1; D is uncertain. CDR3 length: 15 amino acids. Looked up from germline, CDR1 is MGHDK and CDR2 is SYGVNS. V lost 4 bases and J lost 0, with 11 bases in between. The CDR3 coding sequence is TGTGCCAGCAGTGGGCCGAGCGATAGCACAGATACGCAGTATTTT. Translation gives CASSGPSDSTDTQYF.

The chain joins TRBV6-4 to TRBJ2-7; the D gene could be TRBD1 or TRBD2 (5 bases each). Trimming removed 5 bases at V and 4 bases at J, with 12 bases between. Germline V lookup: CDR1 MRHNA, CDR2 SNTAGT. The CDR3 length is 13 residues. CDR3 protein: CASSLRDGYEQYF. As DNA, the CDR3 is TGTGCCAGCAGTCTCCGGGACGGATACGAGCAGTACTTC.

The chain has TRBV28 and TRBJ1-5; D gene unclear. V was clipped by 4 bases and J by 3 bases, with 16 bases between them. The CDR3 length is 16 residues. CDR1 MDHEN and CDR2 SYDVKM come from the germline V gene. For the CDR3, the DNA is TGTGCCAGCAGTTCCAACCTCGGACTCTTCAATCAGCCCCAGCATTTT. Encoded protein: CASSSNLGLFNQPQHF.

V usage is TRBV5-4 and J usage is TRBJ1-1, with no clear D. The CDR3 sequence is 13 residues long. V was cut by 2 bases and J by 1 base, with 6 bases left in between. The V gene's germline CDR1 is SGHNT and CDR2 YYREEE (reference sequence). CDR3 residues: CASSFNKNTEAFF. In DNA, the CDR3 is TGTGCCAGCAGCTTCAACAAGAACACTGAAGCTTTCTTT.

This clone has just one count. The chain uses TRBV27 and TRBJ2-7; 7 bases line up with TRBD2. This CDR3 spans 16 amino acids. Germline CDR1 MNHEY, CDR2 SMNVEV (reference sequence). With 0 bases clipped from V and 3 bases from J, the junction kept 8 bases outside the gene matches. CDR3 bases: TGTGCCAGCAGTTTATCTACGACTAGCACCTACTACGAGCAGTACTTC. Protein sequence: CASSLSTTSTYYEQYF.

The chain joins TRBV12-3 or TRBV12-4 to TRBJ2-7; 8 bases fit TRBD2. J lost 7 bases, V lost 4 bases, and 6 bases had no gene match. The CDR3 covers 13 residues. The CDR3 nucleotides read TGTGCCAGCAGTTCTCCCATAGCGGGGGAGCAGTACTTC. Translated: CASSSPIAGEQYF.